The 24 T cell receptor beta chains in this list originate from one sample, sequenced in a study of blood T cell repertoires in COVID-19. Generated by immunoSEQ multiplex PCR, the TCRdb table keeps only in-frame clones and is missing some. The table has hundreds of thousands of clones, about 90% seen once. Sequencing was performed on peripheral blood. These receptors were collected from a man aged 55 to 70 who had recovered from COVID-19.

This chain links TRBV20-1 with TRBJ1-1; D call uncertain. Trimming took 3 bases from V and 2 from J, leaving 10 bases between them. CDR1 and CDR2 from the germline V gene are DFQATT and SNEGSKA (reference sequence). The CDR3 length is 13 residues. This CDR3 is CSASLRSNTEAFF. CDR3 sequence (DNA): TGCAGTGCTAGTCTCCGGAGTAACACTGAAGCTTTCTTT.

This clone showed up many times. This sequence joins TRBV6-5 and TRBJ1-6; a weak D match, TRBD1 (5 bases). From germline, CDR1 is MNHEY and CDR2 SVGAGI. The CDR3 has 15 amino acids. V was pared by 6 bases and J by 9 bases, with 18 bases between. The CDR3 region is CASSRDPGGSSPLHF. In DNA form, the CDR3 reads TGTGCCAGCAGCCGGGACCCGGGAGGGAGTTCACCCCTCCACTTT.

The CDR3 coding sequence is TGTGCCAGCAGCCCTCAGCCAGGCCCCAATCAGCCCCAGCATTTT. Translation: CASSPQPGPNQPQHF. The V and J genes are TRBV7-2 and TRBJ1-5; D is uncertain. The CDR3 runs 15 residues. The germline V and J ends were trimmed by 5 bases and 3 bases, with 14 bases remaining between them. Germline V CDR1 and CDR2: SGHTA, FQGNSA.

In DNA, the CDR3 is TGTGCCAGTACGCTGGGAGCCGGGGGGCCTGGAAACACCATATATTTT. The encoded protein is CASTLGAGGPGNTIYF. The rearrangement links TRBV19 to TRBJ1-3; weak D call: TRBD1 (6 bases). Looked up from germline, CDR1 is LNHDA and CDR2 is SQIVND (reference sequence). The CDR3 runs to 16 residues. Deletions cut 7 bases from V and 2 bases from J, with 18 bases between. The full variable domain, with the rest looked up from reference TRBV19 and TRBJ1-3, is DGGITQSPKYLFRKEGQNVTLSCEQNLNHDAMYWYRQDPGQGLRLIYYSQIVNDFQKGDIAEGYSVSREKKESFPLTVTSAQKNPTAFYLCASTLGAGGPGNTIYFGEGSWLTVV.

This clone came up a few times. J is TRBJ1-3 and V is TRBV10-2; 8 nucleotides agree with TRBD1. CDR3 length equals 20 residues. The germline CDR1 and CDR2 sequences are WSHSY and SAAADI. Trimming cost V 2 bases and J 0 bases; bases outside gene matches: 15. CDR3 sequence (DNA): TGCGCCAGCAGTGAGAACCCCCCCGGGACAGGCGGAAGCTCTGGAAACACCATATATTTT. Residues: CASSENPPGTGGSSGNTIYF.

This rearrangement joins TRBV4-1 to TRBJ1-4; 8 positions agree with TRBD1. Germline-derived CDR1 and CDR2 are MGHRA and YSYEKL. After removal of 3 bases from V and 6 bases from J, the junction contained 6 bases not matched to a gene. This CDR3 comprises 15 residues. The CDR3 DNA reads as TGCGCCAGCAGCCAGTCCCAGGGGGCTCATGAAAAACTGTTTTTT. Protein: CASSQSQGAHEKLFF.

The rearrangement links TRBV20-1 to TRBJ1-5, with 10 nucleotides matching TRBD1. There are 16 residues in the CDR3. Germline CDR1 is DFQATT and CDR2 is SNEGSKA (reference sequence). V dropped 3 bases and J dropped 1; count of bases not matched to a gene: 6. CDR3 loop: CSASFRDRGSNQPQHF. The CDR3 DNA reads TGCAGTGCTAGTTTCCGGGACAGGGGAAGCAATCAGCCCCAGCATTTT.

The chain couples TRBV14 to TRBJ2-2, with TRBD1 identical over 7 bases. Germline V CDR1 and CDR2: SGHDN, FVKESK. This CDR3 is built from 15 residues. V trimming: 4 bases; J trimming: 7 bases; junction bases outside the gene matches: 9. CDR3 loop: CASSLGGAPIGELFF. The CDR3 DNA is TGTGCCAGCAGCCTAGGGGGCGCCCCGATCGGGGAGCTGTTTTTT. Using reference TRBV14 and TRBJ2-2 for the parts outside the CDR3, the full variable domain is EAGVTQFPSHSVIEKGQTVTLRCDPISGHDNLYWYRRVMGKEIKFLLHFVKESKQDESGMPNNRFLAERTGGTYSTLKVQPAELEDSGVYFCASSLGGAPIGELFFGEGSRLTVL.

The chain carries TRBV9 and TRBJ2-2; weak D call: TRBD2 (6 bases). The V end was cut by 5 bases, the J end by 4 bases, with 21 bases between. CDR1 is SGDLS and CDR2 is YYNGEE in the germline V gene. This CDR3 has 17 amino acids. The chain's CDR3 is CASRAMGTQRGTGELFF. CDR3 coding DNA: TGTGCCAGCAGGGCAATGGGGACTCAAAGGGGCACCGGGGAGCTGTTTTTT.

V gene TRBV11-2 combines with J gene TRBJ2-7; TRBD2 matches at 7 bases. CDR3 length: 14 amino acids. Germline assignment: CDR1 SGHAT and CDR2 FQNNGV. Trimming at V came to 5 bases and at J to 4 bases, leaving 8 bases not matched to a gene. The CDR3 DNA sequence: TGTGCCAGCAGCCTTGGTACTAGCGCTTACGAGCAGTACGTC. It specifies CASSLGTSAYEQYV.

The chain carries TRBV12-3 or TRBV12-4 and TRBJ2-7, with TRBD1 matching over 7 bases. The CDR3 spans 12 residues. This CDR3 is CETGPSNYEQYF. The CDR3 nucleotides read TGTGAGACAGGGCCGAGTAACTACGAGCAGTACTTC.

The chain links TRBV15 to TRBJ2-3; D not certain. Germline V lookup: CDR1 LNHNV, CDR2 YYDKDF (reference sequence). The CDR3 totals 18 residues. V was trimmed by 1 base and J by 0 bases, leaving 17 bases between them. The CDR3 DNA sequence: TGTGCCACCAGCAGAGGACCCGGTTCTGCGACTAGCACAGATACGCAGTATTTT. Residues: CATSRGPGSATSTDTQYF.

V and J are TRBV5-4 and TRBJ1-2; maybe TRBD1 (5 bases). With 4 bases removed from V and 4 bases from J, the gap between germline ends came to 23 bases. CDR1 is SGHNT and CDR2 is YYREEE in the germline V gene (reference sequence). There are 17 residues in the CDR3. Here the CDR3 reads CASSTGPLGRRFYGYTF. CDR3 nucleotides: TGTGCCAGCAGCACAGGACCCCTCGGCCGTCGTTTCTATGGCTACACCTTC.

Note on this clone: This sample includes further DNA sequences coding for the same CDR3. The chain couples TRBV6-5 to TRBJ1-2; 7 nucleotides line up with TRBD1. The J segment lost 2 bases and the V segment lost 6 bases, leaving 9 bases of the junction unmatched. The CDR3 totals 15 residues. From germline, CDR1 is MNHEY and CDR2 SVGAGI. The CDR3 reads CASSYTGTVNYGYTF. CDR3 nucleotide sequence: TGTGCCAGCAGCTACACCGGGACAGTCAACTATGGCTACACCTTC.

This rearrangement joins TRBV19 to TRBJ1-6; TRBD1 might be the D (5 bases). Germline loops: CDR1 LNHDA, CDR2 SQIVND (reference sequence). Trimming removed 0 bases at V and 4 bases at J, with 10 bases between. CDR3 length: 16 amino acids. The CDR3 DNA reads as TGTGCCAGTAGTATAGACGGCAGGGCGTATAATTCACCCCTCCACTTT. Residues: CASSIDGRAYNSPLHF.

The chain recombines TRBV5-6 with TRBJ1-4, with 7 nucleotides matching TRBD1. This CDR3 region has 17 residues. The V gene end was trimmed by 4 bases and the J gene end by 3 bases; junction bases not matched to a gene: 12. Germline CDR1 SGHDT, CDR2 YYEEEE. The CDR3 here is CASSHTGDSASNEKLFF. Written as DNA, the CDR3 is TGTGCCAGCAGCCACACAGGGGACTCAGCATCTAATGAAAAACTGTTTTTT.

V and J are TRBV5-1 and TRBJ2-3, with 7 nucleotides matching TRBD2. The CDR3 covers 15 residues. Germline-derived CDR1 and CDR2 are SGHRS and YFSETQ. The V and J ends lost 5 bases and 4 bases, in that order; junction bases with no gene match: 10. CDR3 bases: TGCGCCAGCAGTTCGGAAGCGGGGTTCGCAGATACGCAGTATTTT. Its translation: CASSSEAGFADTQYF.

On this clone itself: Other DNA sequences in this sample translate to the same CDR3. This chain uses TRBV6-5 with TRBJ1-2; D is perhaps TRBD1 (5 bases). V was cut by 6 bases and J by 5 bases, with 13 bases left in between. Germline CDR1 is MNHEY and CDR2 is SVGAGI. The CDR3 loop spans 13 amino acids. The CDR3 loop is CASSGPRGYGYTF. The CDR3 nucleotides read TGTGCCAGCAGCGGACCTCGGGGGTATGGCTACACCTTC.

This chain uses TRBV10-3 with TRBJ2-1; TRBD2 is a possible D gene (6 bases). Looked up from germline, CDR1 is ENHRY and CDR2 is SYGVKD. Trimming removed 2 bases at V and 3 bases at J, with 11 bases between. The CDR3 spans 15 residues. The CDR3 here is CAISEGGDFYNEQFF. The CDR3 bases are TGTGCCATCAGTGAGGGAGGGGACTTCTACAATGAGCAGTTCTTC.

CDR3: CASSQVRDTGELFF. Written as DNA, the CDR3 is TGTGCCAGCAGCCAAGTCAGGGACACCGGGGAGCTGTTTTTT. This chain links TRBV14 with TRBJ2-2, with TRBD1 as a possible D gene (5 bases). V gave up 1 base and J gave up 3 bases, with 6 bases separating them. CDR1 is SGHDN and CDR2 is FVKESK in the germline V gene. CDR3 length equals 14 residues.

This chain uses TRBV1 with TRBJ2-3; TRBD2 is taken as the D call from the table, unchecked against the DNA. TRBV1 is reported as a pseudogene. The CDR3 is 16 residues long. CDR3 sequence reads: CTSSQRSGGASDTQYF. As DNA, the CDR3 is TGCACCAGCAGCCAACGTAGCGGGGGGGCCTCGGATACGCAGTATTTT.

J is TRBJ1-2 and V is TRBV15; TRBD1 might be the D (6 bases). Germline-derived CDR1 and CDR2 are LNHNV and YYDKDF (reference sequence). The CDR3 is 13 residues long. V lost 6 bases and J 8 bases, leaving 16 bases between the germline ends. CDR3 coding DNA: TGTGCCACCAGTAGGAGCAGGGGACAAGGCTACACCTTC. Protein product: CATSRSRGQGYTF. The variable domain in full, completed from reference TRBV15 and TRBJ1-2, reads DAMVIQNPRYQVTQFGKPVTLSCSQTLNHNVMYWYQQKSSQAPKLLFHYYDKDFNNEADTPDNFQSRRPNTSFCFLDIRSPGLGDTAMYLCATSRSRGQGYTFGSGTRLTVV.

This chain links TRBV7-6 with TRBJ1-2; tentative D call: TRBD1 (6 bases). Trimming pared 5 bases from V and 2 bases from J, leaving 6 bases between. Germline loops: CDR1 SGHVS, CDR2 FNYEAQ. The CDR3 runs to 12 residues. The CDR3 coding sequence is TGTGCCAGCAGCGACAGGAACTATGGCTACACCTTC. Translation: CASSDRNYGYTF.

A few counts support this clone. The CDR3 nucleotides read TGTGCCAGCAGTTGGTACGGAGGGGATGGAAACACCATATATTTT. Translation gives CASSWYGGDGNTIYF. The V call is TRBV7-8, the J call TRBJ1-3; a weak D match, TRBD1 (5 bases). Germline values: CDR1 SGHVS, CDR2 FQNEAQ. The CDR3 totals 15 residues. V lost 6 bases and J lost 3, with 15 bases in between. The full variable domain, rest sourced from reference TRBV7-8 and TRBJ1-3, is GAGVSQSPRYKVAKRGQDVALRCDPISGHVSLFWYQQALGQGPEFLTYFQNEAQLDKSGLPSDRFFAERPEGSVSTLKIQRTQQEDSAVYLCASSWYGGDGNTIYFGEGSWLTVV.